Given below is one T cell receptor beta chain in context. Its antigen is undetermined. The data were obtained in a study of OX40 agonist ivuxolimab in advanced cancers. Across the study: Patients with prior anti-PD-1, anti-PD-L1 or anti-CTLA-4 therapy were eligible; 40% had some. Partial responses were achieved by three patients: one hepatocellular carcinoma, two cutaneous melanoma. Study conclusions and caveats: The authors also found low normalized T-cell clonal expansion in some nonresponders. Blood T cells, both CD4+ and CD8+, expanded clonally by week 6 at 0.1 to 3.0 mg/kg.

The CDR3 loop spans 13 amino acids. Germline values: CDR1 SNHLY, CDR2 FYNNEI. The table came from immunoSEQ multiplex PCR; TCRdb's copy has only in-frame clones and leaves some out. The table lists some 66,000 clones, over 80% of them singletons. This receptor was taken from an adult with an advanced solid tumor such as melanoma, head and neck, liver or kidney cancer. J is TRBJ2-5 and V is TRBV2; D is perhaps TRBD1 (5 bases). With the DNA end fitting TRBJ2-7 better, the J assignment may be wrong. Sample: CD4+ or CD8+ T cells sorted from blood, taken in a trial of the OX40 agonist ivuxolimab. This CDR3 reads CASSRQRSYEQYF. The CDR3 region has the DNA TGTGCCAGCAGTCGACAGCGATCCTACGAGCAGTACTTC.